This is a list of T cell receptor beta chains from one sample in a study of technical replicates of blood from a handful of donors. Assay used: immunoSEQ multiplex PCR; TCRdb lists only in-frame clones, some missing. The sample has tens of thousands of clones; roughly 89% are singletons. Sequenced: T cells isolated from PBMCs. The origin of the receptors is a human donor in good health. Some clones in this sample may be carry-over from other donors' samples. Both conserved end residues are trimmed from each CDR3. Each record gives: V gene, J gene, CDR3 protein.

>TRBV27|TRBJ1-5
ASSGRVSQPQH
>TRBV4-1|TRBJ2-7
ASSQDTIEQY
>TRBV7-9|TRBJ2-7
ASSRGLAGVNEQY
>TRBV4-1|TRBJ2-2
ASSQLVQGFTSGELF
>TRBV2|TRBJ2-7
ASILTSSSSEQY
>TRBV2|TRBJ2-1
ASSGQGDNEQF
>TRBV28|TRBJ2-2
ASRTGSKTGELF
>TRBV19|TRBJ2-7
ASTAGGPNEQY
>TRBV5-4|TRBJ2-1
ASSRASGSNEQF
>TRBV28|TRBJ1-5
ASSPTGVGGQPQH
>TRBV5-6|TRBJ2-7
ASSPAGGIPLSSYEQY
>TRBV19|TRBJ1-4
ASSMEGPYEKLF
>TRBV28|TRBJ2-7
ASRDGLAMDYEQY
>TRBV6-1|TRBJ1-2
ASSDLAQGRDSGYT
>TRBV9|TRBJ1-1
ASSVGGHNTEAF
>TRBV19|TRBJ1-1
ASRVFDTGFTEAF
>TRBV30|TRBJ1-1
AWSVGQRDTEAF
>TRBV10-2|TRBJ2-1
ASSVAGGNEQF
>TRBV4-1|TRBJ1-4
ASSQEPLGGGLF
>TRBV28|TRBJ2-1
ASSLSSVRDEQF
>TRBV28|TRBJ2-7
ASSFWDTGSSTYEQY
>TRBV29-1|TRBJ1-5
SVEGQFAGTQH
>TRBV29-1|TRBJ2-1
SSGWDSAYNEQF
>TRBV29-1|TRBJ2-3
SVEDSLGLAGTDTQY
>TRBV29-1|TRBJ2-5
SVARGTGGYEETQY
>TRBV6-5|TRBJ2-7
ASSYGISYEQY
>TRBV5-1|TRBJ2-3
ASSPDVGQGVDTQY
>TRBV5-1|TRBJ1-2
ASSLGQGQGYGYT
>TRBV1|TRBJ2-1
TSSPTMTTGGGATHEQF
>TRBV4-1|TRBJ2-7
ASSHKRTASYEQY
>TRBV9|TRBJ2-1
ASSESLGPGGEYNEQF
>TRBV5-6|TRBJ2-7
ASSPRGGATDYEQY
>TRBV4-1|TRBJ2-4
ASSQDQSGQGAWGAKNIQY
>TRBV5-5|TRBJ2-5
ASSLVGTSRETQY
>TRBV28|TRBJ2-2
ASSFSGELF
>TRBV25-1|TRBJ2-7
ASRGGISSYEQY
>TRBV19|TRBJ1-1
ALGGQKRHPVAEAF
>TRBV13|TRBJ2-7
ASSSLGTRVGYEQY
>TRBV12-5|TRBJ2-7
ASGPSLPYEQY
>TRBV14|TRBJ1-1
ASSHRGYGEAF
>TRBV11-3|TRBJ1-6
ASSSTGIYNSPLH
>TRBV5-1|TRBJ1-2
ASSLEAAGAEGYT
>TRBV7-6|TRBJ2-5
ASSSWTNNQETQY
>TRBV9|TRBJ2-1
ASSVGQGRGNEQF
>TRBV29-1|TRBJ2-5
SVGVGGEETQY
>TRBV27|TRBJ2-1
ASRASGGAHEQF
>TRBV7-7|TRBJ2-5
ASSLGGQRQETQY
>TRBV4-1|TRBJ2-1
ASSRSGLNEQF
>TRBV6-1|TRBJ2-1
ASRREVGLEQF
>TRBV15|TRBJ1-5
ATSRDHNDRINQPQH
>TRBV12-5|TRBJ1-1
ASGLARTGEILMDTEAF
>TRBV11-2|TRBJ2-2
ASSLDGDRVMF
>TRBV28|TRBJ2-2
ASSPQNTGELF
>TRBV5-1|TRBJ1-2
ASSLSRGGYT
>TRBV4-2|TRBJ2-5
ASSQGLVGSEAQY
>TRBV6-6|TRBJ2-1
ASSYSAGGPNEQF
>TRBV5-1|TRBJ2-7
ASSLALAGGYEQY
>TRBV6-1|TRBJ2-3
ASRSRDTQY
>TRBV5-1|TRBJ1-1
ASSSQNTEAF